The clone carrying this T cell receptor (beta chain) was seen only a few times. What it recognizes is unknown. The PCR made use of 60 Vbeta and 13 Jbeta primers. The table came from immunoSEQ multiplex PCR; TCRdb's copy has only in-frame clones and leaves some out. The sample has 100,000 to 150,000 clones; approximately 17% are singletons. Germline CDR1 reads LNHDA; CDR2 reads SQIVND (reference sequence). Trimming removed 2 bases from V and 3 bases from J; junction bases left unmatched: 7. The CDR3 length is 16 residues. The sample is drawn from a study of cytomegalovirus exposure and HLA in healthy donors. Study-wide results and limits: Several top significant clusters appeared, in a later analysis, to be linked to common viral pathogens. Per published reports, the classifier diagnosed cytomegalovirus status with high specificity and sensitivity.

The V and J genes are TRBV19 and TRBJ1-5; TRBD1 agrees at 7 bases. Material for sequencing was PBMCs. The receptor was derived from a female donor in good health and CMV-seropositive. As DNA, the CDR3 is TGTGCCAGTAGTATAAGGAACAGGGGCGTCAATCAGCCCCAGCATTTT. This sequence encodes CASSIRNRGVNQPQHF.